Listed here are 17 T cell receptor beta chains from one sample, sequenced in a study of T cells in localized non-small cell lung cancer. Method: immunoSEQ multiplex PCR; TCRdb's copy keeps in-frame clones and lacks some. The data contain 35,000 to 45,000 clones, about 86% of them singletons. The source was peripheral blood mononuclear cells, collected before any cancer treatment. All receptors come from a male donor aged 60 or older with stage II lung adenocarcinoma.

The chain couples TRBV2 to TRBJ2-1; D is uncertain. The V end was cut by 11 bases, the J end by 7 bases, with 21 bases between. The CDR3 is 14 residues long. Germline CDR1 is SNHLY and CDR2 is FYNNEI. The chain's CDR3 is CAVKIPFQQNEQFF. In DNA form, the CDR3 reads TGTGCCGTCAAGATCCCCTTCCAGCAGAATGAGCAGTTCTTC.

As to this clone: Distinct nucleotide sequences in the sample also encode this CDR3. This chain links TRBV7-2 with TRBJ2-3; D is perhaps TRBD2 (5 bases). The germline gives CDR1 SGHTA, CDR2 FQGNSA. The CDR3 is made up of 15 amino acids. V gave up 0 bases and J gave up 0 bases, with 7 bases separating them. The CDR3 nucleotides read TGTGCCAGCAGCTTAGCCAGCGGTAGCACAGATACGCAGTATTTT. Its translation: CASSLASGSTDTQYF.

CDR3 region: CASSLDRNSNQPQHF. The CDR3 coding sequence is TGTGCCAGCAGCTTAGACAGGAATAGCAATCAGCCCCAGCATTTT. The chain carries TRBV6-5 and TRBJ1-5; possibly TRBD1 for D (6 bases). The CDR3 covers 15 residues. Germline CDR1 MNHEY, CDR2 SVGAGI. Trimming took 6 bases from V and 0 from J, leaving 12 bases between them.

The chain employs TRBV5-1 and TRBJ2-7, with D tentatively TRBD1 (8 bases). Per the germline V gene, CDR1 is SGHRS and CDR2 is YFSETQ. The CDR3 length is 13 residues. Trimming stripped 6 bases from V and 3 bases from J, with 13 bases between. The CDR3 protein is CASKQGGSYEQYF. The CDR3 DNA reads as TGCGCCAGCAAACAGGGGGGGAGCTACGAGCAGTACTTC.

This chain uses TRBV27 with TRBJ2-1; 8 nucleotides line up with TRBD1. CDR3 length: 14 residues. Trimming took 9 bases from V and 7 from J; bases not matched to a gene: 11. In germline, CDR1 is MNHEY, CDR2 SMNVEV (reference sequence). The CDR3 DNA reads TGTGCCAGTGCGACAGGGGCCCTAGGGAATGAGCAGTTCTTC. This encodes CASATGALGNEQFF.

This chain uses TRBV18 with TRBJ1-1; TRBD1 is a possible D gene (5 bases). Germline loops: CDR1 KGHSH, CDR2 LQKENI. The CDR3 contains 15 residues. V was trimmed by 2 bases and J by 5 bases, leaving 15 bases between them. The CDR3 loop is CASSPRGDLGTEAFF. The CDR3 DNA reads TGTGCCAGCTCACCAAGAGGGGACCTTGGGACTGAAGCTTTCTTT.

The V gene is TRBV11-2, the J gene TRBJ2-7; 7 nucleotides match TRBD1. Trimming took 1 base from V and 2 from J; bases not matched to a gene: 5. Per the germline V gene, CDR1 is SGHAT and CDR2 is FQNNGV. This CDR3 is built from 15 residues. CDR3 in DNA: TGTGCCAGCAGCTTAGCCCAGGGGGAAGCCTACGAGCAGTACTTC. This translates into CASSLAQGEAYEQYF. The full variable domain, its missing parts supplied by reference TRBV11-2 and TRBJ2-7, is EAGVAQSPRYKIIEKRQSVAFWCNPISGHATLYWYQQILGQGPKLLIQFQNNGVVDDSQLPKDRFSAERLKGVDSTLKIQPAKLEDSAVYLCASSLAQGEAYEQYFGPGTRLTVT.

This clone was recorded a few times. The CDR3 region has the DNA TGTGCCAGTTCCGCCGGGACGGGCGTTAACGGTGGCTACACCTTC. Amino acids: CASSAGTGVNGGYTF. The V and J genes are TRBV19 and TRBJ1-2; D perhaps matches TRBD1 (5 bases). The CDR3 loop spans 15 amino acids. The germline CDR1 and CDR2 sequences are LNHDA and SQIVND (reference sequence). V lost 8 bases to trimming and J lost 7 bases, with 23 bases between them.

V and J are TRBV19 and TRBJ2-3; D ambiguous. Germline-derived CDR1 and CDR2 are LNHDA and SQIVND (reference sequence). The V end lost 5 bases, the J end lost 6 bases, and 6 bases lay between the germline ends. This CDR3 comprises 11 residues. The CDR3 loop is CASSSRDTQYF. As DNA, the CDR3 is TGTGCCAGTAGTTCCAGGGATACGCAGTATTTT.

The chain couples TRBV28 to TRBJ1-5; TRBD1 is a possible D gene (5 bases). The CDR3 has 15 residues. Germline V gene data show CDR1 as MDHEN and CDR2 as SYDVKM. Trimming removed 3 bases at V and 1 base at J, with 10 bases between. CDR3 in DNA: TGTGCCAGCAGTTTGGCGGGGGTGAGCAATCAGCCCCAGCATTTT. Amino acid sequence: CASSLAGVSNQPQHF.

This clone was observed a handful of times. The rearrangement links TRBV30 to TRBJ1-4; possible D gene TRBD1, 5 bases. This CDR3 is 14 amino acids long. The V gene's germline CDR1 is GTSNPN and CDR2 SVGIG (reference sequence). V dropped 3 bases and J dropped 1 base, with 9 bases sitting between them. Here the CDR3 DNA reads TGTGCCTGGAGGTCGGGGGGAACTAATGAAAAACTGTTTTTT. It is translated as CAWRSGGTNEKLFF.

The chain uses TRBV5-5 and TRBJ1-5; possibly TRBD1 for D (5 bases). The V gene's germline CDR1 is SGHKS and CDR2 YYEKEE (reference sequence). The CDR3 runs to 15 residues. V lost 0 bases to trimming and J lost 4 bases, with 11 bases between them. For the CDR3, the DNA is TGTGCCAGCAGCTTGGATGACAGCCAAAATCAGCCCCAGCATTTT. Translating it yields CASSLDDSQNQPQHF.

This clone was picked up a small number of times. V is TRBV18 and J is TRBJ1-5; possible D gene TRBD1, 5 bases. This CDR3 is 14 amino acids long. CDR1 is KGHSH, CDR2 LQKENI, per germline. The ends were cut back, 3 bases at V and 6 bases at J, with 12 bases in the middle. The CDR3 DNA sequence: TGTGCCAGCTCACCTCAGGGACCCGGTCAGCCCCAGCATTTT. It codes for CASSPQGPGQPQHF.

This clone was detected only a few times. The chain has TRBV7-6 and TRBJ1-5; tentative D call: TRBD1 (5 bases). Deletions cut 1 base from V and 12 bases from J, with 13 bases between. This CDR3 is built from 13 residues. The germline gives CDR1 SGHVS, CDR2 FNYEAQ. This CDR3 reads CASSLDQGGNQHF. In DNA, the CDR3 is TGTGCCAGCAGCTTAGACCAGGGAGGGAACCAGCATTTT.

V and J are TRBV2 and TRBJ1-5; D is ambiguous. V gave up 2 bases and J gave up 4 bases, with 3 bases separating them. This CDR3 spans 12 amino acids. Germline CDR1 SNHLY, CDR2 FYNNEI. The CDR3 sequence is CASSEQNQPQHF. CDR3 in DNA: TGTGCCAGCAGTGAACAGAATCAGCCCCAGCATTTT. Full variable domain (outside the CDR3, taken from reference TRBV2 and TRBJ1-5): EPEVTQTPSHQVTQMGQEVILRCVPISNHLYFYWYRQILGQKVEFLVSFYNNEISEKSEIFDDQFSVERPDGSNFTLKIRSTKLEDSAMYFCASSEQNQPQHFGDGTRLSIL.

V gene TRBV2 combines with J gene TRBJ2-1, with D perhaps TRBD1 (6 bases). There are 16 residues in the CDR3. V was trimmed by 3 bases and J by 9 bases, leaving 21 bases between them. The germline V gene encodes CDR1 SNHLY and CDR2 FYNNEI. CDR3: CASSDEQGSILGEQFF. The CDR3 region has the DNA TGTGCCAGCAGTGACGAGCAGGGGTCAATTCTAGGTGAGCAGTTCTTC.

This chain joins TRBV7-9 and TRBJ1-1; 9 nucleotides agree with TRBD1. CDR1 and CDR2 (germline): SEHNR, FQNEAQ (reference sequence). CDR3 length: 13 amino acids. The ends lost 5 bases at V and 4 bases at J; junction bases unmatched: 2. The CDR3 DNA follows: TGTGCCAGCAGCAAGACAGGGGGCACTGAAGCTTTCTTT. Translating it yields CASSKTGGTEAFF.